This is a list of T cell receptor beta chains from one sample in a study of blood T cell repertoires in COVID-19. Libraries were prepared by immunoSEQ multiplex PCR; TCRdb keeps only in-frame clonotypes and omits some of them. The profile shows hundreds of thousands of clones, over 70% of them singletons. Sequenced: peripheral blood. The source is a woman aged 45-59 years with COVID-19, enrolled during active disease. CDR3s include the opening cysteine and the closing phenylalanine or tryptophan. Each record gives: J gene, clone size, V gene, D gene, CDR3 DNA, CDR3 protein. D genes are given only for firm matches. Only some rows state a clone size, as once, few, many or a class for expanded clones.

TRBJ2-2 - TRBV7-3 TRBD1 TGTGCCAGCAGCTCTGGACAGGTCGCCGGGGAGCTGTTTTTT CASSSGQVAGELFF
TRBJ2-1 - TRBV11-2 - TGTGCCAGCAGCTCCCTTACGGGAAGAGGCAATGAGCAGTTCTTC CASSSLTGRGNEQFF
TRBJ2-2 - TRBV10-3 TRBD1 TGTGCCATCAGTGAGTCGACAGGGTCTGTCGGGGAGCTGTTTTTT CAISESTGSVGELFF
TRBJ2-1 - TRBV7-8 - TGTGCCAGCTGGACAGTCCTCTCCTACAATGAGCAGTTCTTC CASWTVLSYNEQFF
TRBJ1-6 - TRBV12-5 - TGTGCTAGTGGTTTGTCCCGGACAGAATTTTGGCTATACTATAATTCACCCCTCCACTTT CASGLSRTEFWLYYNSPLHF
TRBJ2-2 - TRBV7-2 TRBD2 TGTGCCAGCAGCTTAGCGGGAGCGGGAGTGGCCGGGGAGCTGTTTTTT CASSLAGAGVAGELFF
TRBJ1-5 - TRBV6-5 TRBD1 TGTGCCAGCGGAAGAGACAGGGCCGTGGGTCAGCCCCAGCATTTT CASGRDRAVGQPQHF
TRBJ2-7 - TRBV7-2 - TGTGCCAGCAGCTTAGAACTTGCGGGAACCTACGAGCAGTACTTC CASSLELAGTYEQYF
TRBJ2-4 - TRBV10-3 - TGTGCCATCTTCCCTCACGGGACCAAAAACATTCAGTACTTC CAIFPHGTKNIQYF
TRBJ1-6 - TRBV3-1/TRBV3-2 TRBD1 TGTGCCAGCAGCCACGGCGGACAGGGCGCTAATTCACCCCTCCACTTT CASSHGGQGANSPLHF
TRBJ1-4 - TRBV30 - TGTGCCTGGAGTGCCCCTTTCGGGAGAAGAAATGAAAAACTGTTTTTT CAWSAPFGRRNEKLFF
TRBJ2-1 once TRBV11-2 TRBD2 TGTGCCAGCAGCGCAAACGCCGGGACTAGCGGGAGGGCCAACAATGAGCAGTTCTTC CASSANAGTSGRANNEQFF
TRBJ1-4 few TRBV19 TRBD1 TGTGCCAGTAGTACGAGGGGGCACTCTCCGGAAAAACTGTTTTTT CASSTRGHSPEKLFF
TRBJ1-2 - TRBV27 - TGTGCCAGCAGTCCCCGTGGAGGCCTCTATGGCTACACCTTC CASSPRGGLYGYTF
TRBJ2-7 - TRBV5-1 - TGCGCCAGCAGCTTGTGGGGCGTAAGGAACGAGCAGTACTTC CASSLWGVRNEQYF
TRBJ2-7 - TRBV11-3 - TGTGCCAGCAGAATTAACCAGGGCTACGAGCAGTACTTC CASRINQGYEQYF
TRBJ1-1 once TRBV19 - TGTGCCAGTAGTATCGAGGGGGTTTCGCGGCCTGCTTTCTTT CASSIEGVSRPAFF
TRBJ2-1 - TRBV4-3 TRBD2 TGCGCCAGCAGCCGCCGAGCGGGAGGAAACAATGAGCAGTTCTTC CASSRRAGGNNEQFF
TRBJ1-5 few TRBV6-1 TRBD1 TGTGCCAGCAGTGCCTTTTATGTCGGACAGGGGATCAATCAGCCCCAGCATTTT CASSAFYVGQGINQPQHF
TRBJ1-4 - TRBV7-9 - TGTGCCAGCAGCTTAGCAGAGGGCATACGTGAAAAACTGTTTTTT CASSLAEGIREKLFF
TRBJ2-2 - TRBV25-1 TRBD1 TGTGCCAGCAGTGATGTAGGGACAGGGTCCGGGGAGCTGTTTTTT CASSDVGTGSGELFF
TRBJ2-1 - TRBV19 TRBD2 TGTGCCAGCGAGGTGGGTAGCGGGACCTACAATGAGCAGTTCTTC CASEVGSGTYNEQFF
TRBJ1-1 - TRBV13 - TGTGCCAGCAGCTGGGGGGGCACCATGAACACTGAAGCTTTCTTT CASSWGGTMNTEAFF
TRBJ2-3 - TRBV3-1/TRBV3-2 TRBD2 TGTGCCAGCAGCCAAGATGGGACTAGCGGGAGCGTGGATACGCAGTATTTT CASSQDGTSGSVDTQYF
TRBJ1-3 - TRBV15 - TGTGCCACCAGCAGAGACCCGGGAGGTGGAGGAAACACCATATATTTT CATSRDPGGGGNTIYF
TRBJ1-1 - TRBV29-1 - TGCAGCGCCCGGACAGACGGGAACACTGAAGCTTTCTTT CSARTDGNTEAFF
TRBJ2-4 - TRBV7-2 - TGTGCCAGCAGCCAAAGGTTGGGAGACGTGGACATTCAGTACTTC CASSQRLGDVDIQYF
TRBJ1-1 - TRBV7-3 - TGTGCCAGCAGCTTCTTAGTGAACACTGAAGCTTTCTTT CASSFLVNTEAFF
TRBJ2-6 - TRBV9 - TGTGCCAGCAGCCCCAGCTCTGGGGCCAACGTCCTGACTTTC CASSPSSGANVLTF
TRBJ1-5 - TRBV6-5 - TGTGCCAGCAGACGCACAGGGTCCAGGGAGCCCCAGCATTTT CASRRTGSREPQHF
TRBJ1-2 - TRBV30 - TGTGCCTGGAGTAGGTCCCTGGACAGAGGGGGCTACACCTTC CAWSRSLDRGGYTF
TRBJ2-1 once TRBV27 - TGTGCCAGCAGTCAGACTGTGAATGAGCAGTTCTTC CASSQTVNEQFF
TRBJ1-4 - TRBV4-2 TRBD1 TGTGCCAGCAGCCAAGGACAGGGAGAAAAACTGTTTTTT CASSQGQGEKLFF
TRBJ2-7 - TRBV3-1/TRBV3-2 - TGTGCCAGCAGCCAAAAGGGGCGGGGTTCCTACGAGCAGTACTTC CASSQKGRGSYEQYF
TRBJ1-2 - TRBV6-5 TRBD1 TGTGCCAGCAGTTACTCGAACAGGGGGGTGGACGGCTACACCTTC CASSYSNRGVDGYTF
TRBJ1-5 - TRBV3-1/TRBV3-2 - TGTGCCAGCAGCCAAGATTTTAAAGGGGCTGGGAGCAATCAGCCCCAGCATTTT CASSQDFKGAGSNQPQHF